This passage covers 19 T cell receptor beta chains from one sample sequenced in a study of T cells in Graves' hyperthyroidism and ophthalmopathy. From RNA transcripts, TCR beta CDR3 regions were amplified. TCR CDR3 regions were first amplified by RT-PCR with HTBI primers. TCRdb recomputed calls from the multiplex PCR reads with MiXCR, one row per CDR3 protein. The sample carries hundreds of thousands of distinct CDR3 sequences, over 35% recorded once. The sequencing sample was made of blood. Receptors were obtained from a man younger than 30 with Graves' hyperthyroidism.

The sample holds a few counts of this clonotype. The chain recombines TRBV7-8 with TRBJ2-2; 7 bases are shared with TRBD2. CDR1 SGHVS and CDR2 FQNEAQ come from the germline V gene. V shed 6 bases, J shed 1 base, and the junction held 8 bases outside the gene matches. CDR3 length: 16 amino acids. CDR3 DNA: TGTGCCAGCAGTCCTCAGGCTAGCGGGAACACCGGGGAGCTGTTTTTT. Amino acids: CASSPQASGNTGELFF.

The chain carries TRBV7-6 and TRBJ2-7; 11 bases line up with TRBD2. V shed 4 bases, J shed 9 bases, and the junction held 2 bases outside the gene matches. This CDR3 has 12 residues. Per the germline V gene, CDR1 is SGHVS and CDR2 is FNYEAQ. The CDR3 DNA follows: TGTGCCAGCAGCTCCGGACTAGCGGGGCAGTACTTC. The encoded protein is CASSSGLAGQYF.

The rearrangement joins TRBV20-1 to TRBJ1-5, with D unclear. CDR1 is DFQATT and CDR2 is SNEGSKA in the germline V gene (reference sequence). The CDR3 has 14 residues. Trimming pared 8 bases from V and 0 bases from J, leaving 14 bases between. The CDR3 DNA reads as TGCAGTACTAATAGACGGAATAGCAATCAGCCCCAGCATTTT. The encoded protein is CSTNRRNSNQPQHF.

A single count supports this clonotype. The CDR3 here is CSVAGTPEETQYF. The CDR3 nucleotides read TGCAGCGTTGCGGGGACACCCGAAGAGACCCAGTACTTC. The rearrangement links TRBV29-1 to TRBJ2-5, with D tentatively TRBD1 (6 bases). The length of the CDR3 is 13 residues. V shed 4 bases and J shed 3 bases, with 12 bases lying between them. Germline V gene sequence: CDR1 SQVTM, CDR2 ANQGSEA.

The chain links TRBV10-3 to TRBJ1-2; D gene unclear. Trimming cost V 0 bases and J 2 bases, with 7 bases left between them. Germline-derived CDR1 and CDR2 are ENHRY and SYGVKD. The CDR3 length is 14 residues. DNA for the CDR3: TGTGCCATCAGTGAGTCCGGCAGCAACTATGGCTACACCTTC. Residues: CAISESGSNYGYTF.

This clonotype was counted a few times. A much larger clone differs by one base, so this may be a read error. CDR3 DNA: TGCAGTGCTAAACCCGGGACAGGGCGTGAAAAACTGTTTTTT. Amino acids: CSAKPGTGREKLFF. The J gene is TRBJ1-4, the V gene TRBV20-1; 9 positions agree with TRBD1. This CDR3 has 14 amino acids. The V gene end was trimmed by 4 bases and the J gene end by 7 bases; junction bases not matched to a gene: 7. CDR1 is DFQATT, CDR2 SNEGSKA, per germline (reference sequence).

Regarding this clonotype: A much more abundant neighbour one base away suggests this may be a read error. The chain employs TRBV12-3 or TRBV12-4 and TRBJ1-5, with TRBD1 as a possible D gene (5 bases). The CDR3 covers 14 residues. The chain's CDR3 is CASSYDSGNPPQHF. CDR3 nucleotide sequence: TGTGCCAGCAGCTATGACAGTGGCAATCCGCCCCAGCATTTT.

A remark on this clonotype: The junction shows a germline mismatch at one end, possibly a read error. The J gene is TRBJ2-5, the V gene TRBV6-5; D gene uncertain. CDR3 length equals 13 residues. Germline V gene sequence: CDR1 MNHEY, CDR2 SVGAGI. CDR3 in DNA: TGTGCCATCAGTTACTCGGATGGAGAGACCCAGTACTTC. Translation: CAISYSDGETQYF.

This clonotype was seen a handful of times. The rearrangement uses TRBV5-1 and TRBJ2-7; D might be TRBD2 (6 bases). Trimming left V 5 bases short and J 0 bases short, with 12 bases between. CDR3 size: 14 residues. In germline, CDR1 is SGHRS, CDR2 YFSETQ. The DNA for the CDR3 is TGCGCCAGCAGAAGGGACGGGAGCTCCTACGAGCAGTACTTC. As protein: CASRRDGSSYEQYF.

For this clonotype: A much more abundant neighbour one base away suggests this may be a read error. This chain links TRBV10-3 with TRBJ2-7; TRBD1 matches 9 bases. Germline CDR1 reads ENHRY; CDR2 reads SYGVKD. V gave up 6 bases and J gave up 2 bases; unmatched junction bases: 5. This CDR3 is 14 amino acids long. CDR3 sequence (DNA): TGTGCCATCAGATCGGACAGGGGCCCCTACGAGCAGTACTTC. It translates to CAIRSDRGPYEQYF.

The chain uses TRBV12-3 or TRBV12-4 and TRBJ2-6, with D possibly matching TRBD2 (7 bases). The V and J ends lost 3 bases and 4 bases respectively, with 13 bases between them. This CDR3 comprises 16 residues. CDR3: CASSFRGAEGANVLTF. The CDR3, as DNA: TGTGCCAGCAGTTTTCGGGGGGCGGAAGGGGCCAACGTCCTGACTTTC.

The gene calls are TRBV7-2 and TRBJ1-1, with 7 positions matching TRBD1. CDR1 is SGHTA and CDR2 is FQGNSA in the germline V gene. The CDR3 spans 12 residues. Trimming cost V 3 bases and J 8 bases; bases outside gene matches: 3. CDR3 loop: CASSFYRGEAFF. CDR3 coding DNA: TGTGCCAGCAGCTTCTACAGGGGAGAAGCTTTCTTT.

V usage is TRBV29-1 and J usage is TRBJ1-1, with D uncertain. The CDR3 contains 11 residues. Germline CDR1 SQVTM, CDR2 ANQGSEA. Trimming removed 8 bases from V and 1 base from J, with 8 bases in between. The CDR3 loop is CSLVANTEAFF. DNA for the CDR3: TGCAGCTTAGTTGCGAACACTGAAGCTTTCTTT.

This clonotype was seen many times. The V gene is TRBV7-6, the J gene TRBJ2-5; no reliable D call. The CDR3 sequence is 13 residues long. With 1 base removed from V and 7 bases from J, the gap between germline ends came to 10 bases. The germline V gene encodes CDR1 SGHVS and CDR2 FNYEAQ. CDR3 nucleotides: TGTGCCAGCAGCTTAGAGGACGCTGGGACCCAGTACTTC. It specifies CASSLEDAGTQYF. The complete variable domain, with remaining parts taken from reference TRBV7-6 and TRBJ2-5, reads GAGVSQSPRYKVTKRGQDVALRCDPISGHVSLYWYRQALGQGPEFLTYFNYEAQQDKSGLPNDRFSAERPEGSISTLTIQRTEQRDSAMYRCASSLEDAGTQYFGPGTRLLVL.

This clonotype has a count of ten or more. DNA of the CDR3: TGTGCCAGCAGCCCTAACATGAACACTGAAGCTTTCTTT. Its protein is CASSPNMNTEAFF. This chain uses TRBV12-3 or TRBV12-4 with TRBJ1-1; D remains unclear. CDR3 length equals 13 residues. Trimming left V 6 bases short and J 0 bases short, with 8 bases between.

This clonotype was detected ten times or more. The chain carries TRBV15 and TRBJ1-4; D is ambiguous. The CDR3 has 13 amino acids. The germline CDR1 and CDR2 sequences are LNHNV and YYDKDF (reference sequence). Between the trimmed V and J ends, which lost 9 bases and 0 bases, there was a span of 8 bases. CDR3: CATGSATNEKLFF. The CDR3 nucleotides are TGTGCCACAGGCAGTGCAACTAATGAAAAACTGTTTTTT.

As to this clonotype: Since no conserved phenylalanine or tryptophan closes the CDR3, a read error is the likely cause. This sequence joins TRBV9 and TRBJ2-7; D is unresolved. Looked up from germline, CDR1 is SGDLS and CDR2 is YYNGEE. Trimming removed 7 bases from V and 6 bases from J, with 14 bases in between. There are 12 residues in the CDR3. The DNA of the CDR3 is TGTGCCAGCGTAACGGCCTCGGGCGAGCAGTACCTC. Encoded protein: CASVTASGEQYL.

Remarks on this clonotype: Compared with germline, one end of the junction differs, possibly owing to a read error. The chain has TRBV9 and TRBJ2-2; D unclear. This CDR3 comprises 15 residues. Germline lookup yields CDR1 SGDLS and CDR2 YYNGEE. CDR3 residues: CTSSPSGGRTGELFF. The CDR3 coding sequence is TGTACCAGCAGCCCCTCCGGTGGAAGGACCGGGGAGCTGTTTTTT.

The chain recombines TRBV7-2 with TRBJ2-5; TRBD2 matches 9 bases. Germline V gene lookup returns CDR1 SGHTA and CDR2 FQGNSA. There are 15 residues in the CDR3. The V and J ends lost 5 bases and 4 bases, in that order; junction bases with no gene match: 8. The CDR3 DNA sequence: TGTGCCAGCAGCCCCAGCGGGGGGCCCCCAGAGACCCAGTACTTC. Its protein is CASSPSGGPPETQYF.